This passage covers 17 T cell receptor beta chains from one sample sequenced in a study of HIV-infected patients and healthy controls. About 500 ng RNA was reverse transcribed with alpha and beta constant-region primers. Separate chain-specific third strand synthesis with multiplexing indices produced the alpha and beta libraries. MiXCR, run by TCRdb on the 5' RACE reads, gives a single entry per CDR3 protein. The table records more than 3,500 distinct CDR3 sequences, approximately 8.5% of them present only once. Roughly three months, about 14 weeks, into antiretroviral therapy, follow-up blood was collected. Whole blood was used without fractionation, so all unsorted peripheral T cells were included. The material was blood, obtained during antiretroviral therapy. These receptors all come from an adult with HIV infection.

This clonotype was observed at least ten times. The chain is built from TRBV4-1 and TRBJ2-1; weak D call: TRBD2 (5 bases). V lost 2 bases to trimming and J lost 5 bases, with 10 bases between them. The length of the CDR3 is 14 residues. Germline-derived CDR1 and CDR2 are MGHRA and YSYEKL. The CDR3 DNA is TGCGCCAGCAGCCAACAACGGGGAGACAATGAGCAGTTCTTC. It is translated as CASSQQRGDNEQFF.

This clonotype is classed as medium-sized (0.01 to 0.1%). The J gene is TRBJ2-3, the V gene TRBV6-5; 7 positions match TRBD2. J was trimmed by 1 base and V by 3 bases; bases with no gene match: 7. The length of the CDR3 is 16 residues. Germline lookup yields CDR1 MNHEY and CDR2 SVGAGI. In nucleotides, the CDR3 is TGTGCCAGCAGTTATTCGGCGGGGGTAGGCACAGATACGCAGTATTTT. Amino acid sequence: CASSYSAGVGTDTQYF.

The CDR3 sequence: CASSYSAGQLEGYTF. CDR3 DNA: TGTGCCAGCAGTTACTCGGCAGGTCAGCTTGAAGGCTACACCTTC. The rearrangement uses TRBV6-5 and TRBJ1-2; D uncertain. Trimming removed 0 bases from V and 8 bases from J, with 16 bases in between. In germline, CDR1 is MNHEY, CDR2 SVGAGI. There are 15 residues in the CDR3.

Within the sample, this clonotype is large (0.1 to 1%). The chain links TRBV12-3 or TRBV12-4 to TRBJ2-3, with TRBD1 as a possible D gene (6 bases). Trimming took 2 bases from V and 2 from J, leaving 11 bases between them. The CDR3 has 15 residues. For the CDR3, the DNA is TGTGCCAGCAGTTTATGGGGGCAGAACACAGATACGCAGTATTTT. Amino acids: CASSLWGQNTDTQYF.

This clonotype appeared many times. The genes are TRBV5-1 and TRBJ2-7; D call uncertain. The CDR3 is 16 residues long. From germline, CDR1 is SGHRS and CDR2 YFSETQ. V gave up 0 bases and J gave up 0 bases, with 13 bases separating them. For the CDR3, the DNA is TGCGCCAGCAGCTTGGAGGTTCCGGGTCCCTCCTACGAGCAGTACTTC. As protein: CASSLEVPGPSYEQYF.

In its sample, this clonotype ranks as medium-sized. The V and J genes are TRBV2 and TRBJ2-1, with 7 nucleotides matching TRBD2. The CDR3 has 18 amino acids. Germline CDR1 SNHLY, CDR2 FYNNEI. Trimming cost V 5 bases and J 7 bases; bases outside gene matches: 20. The CDR3 DNA is TGTGCCAGCAGTCTCCGGGGGGTGGTGGCCCTCACGGGGAATGAGCAGTTCTTC. It codes for CASSLRGVVALTGNEQFF. Drawing the rest from reference TRBV2 and TRBJ2-1, the complete variable domain is EPEVTQTPSHQVTQMGQEVILRCVPISNHLYFYWYRQILGQKVEFLVSFYNNEISEKSEIFDDQFSVERPDGSNFTLKIRSTKLEDSAMYFCASSLRGVVALTGNEQFFGPGTRLTVL.

The chain combines TRBV7-3 with TRBJ2-1; no reliable D call. V lost 0 bases and J 5 bases, leaving 11 bases between the germline ends. Germline lookup yields CDR1 SGHTA and CDR2 FQGTGA. This CDR3 contains 15 residues. This chain's CDR3 is CASSLTVKSHNEQFF. CDR3 in DNA: TGTGCCAGCAGCTTAACCGTAAAATCCCACAATGAGCAGTTCTTC. The variable domain in full, completed from reference TRBV7-3 and TRBJ2-1, reads GAGVSQTPSNKVTEKGKYVELRCDPISGHTALYWYRQSLGQGPEFLIYFQGTGAADDSGLPNDRFFAVRPEGSVSTLKIQRTERGDSAVYLCASSLTVKSHNEQFFGPGTRLTVL.

Relative to its sample, this clonotype is medium-sized. V gene TRBV12-3 or TRBV12-4 combines with J gene TRBJ1-6, with D unresolved. The CDR3 totals 14 residues. V gave up 4 bases and J gave up 5 bases, with 9 bases separating them. The DNA of the CDR3 is TGTGCCAGCAGTTCCGGGTTACATAATTCACCCCTCCACTTT. Its translation is CASSSGLHNSPLHF.

This clonotype is medium-sized within its sample. V usage is TRBV3-1 and J usage is TRBJ1-2; D is unclear. V was shortened by 0 bases and J by 2 bases, with 13 bases between the two germline ends. Germline lookup yields CDR1 LGHDT and CDR2 YNNKEL (reference sequence). This CDR3 region has 16 residues. This CDR3 is CASSQDRGKLNYGYTF. As DNA, the CDR3 is TGTGCCAGCAGCCAAGATCGGGGAAAACTGAACTATGGCTACACCTTC.

As DNA, the CDR3 is TGTGCCAGCAGCCCAGGGACAGGGAGCTCCTACAATGAGCAGTTCTTC. The encoded protein is CASSPGTGSSYNEQFF. The chain combines TRBV7-7 with TRBJ2-1; the match to TRBD1 covers 9 bases. This CDR3 has 16 residues. Germline loops: CDR1 SSHAT, CDR2 FNYEAQ (reference sequence). With V trimmed by 5 bases and J by 0 bases, 5 bases remained unmatched.

This clonotype was observed at least ten times. The V and J genes are TRBV7-2 and TRBJ1-5; TRBD1 matches at 8 bases. V shed 5 bases and J 7 bases; nucleotides not matched to a gene: 10. Looked up from germline, CDR1 is SGHTA and CDR2 is FQGNSA. This CDR3 region has 15 residues. The CDR3 nucleotides are TGTGCCAGCAGCAGAATTGGACAGGGAGGCCAGCCCCAGCATTTT. Translation gives CASSRIGQGGQPQHF.

By proportion, this clonotype is medium-sized (0.01 to 0.1%). The chain joins TRBV2 to TRBJ1-2; possible D gene TRBD1, 6 bases. This CDR3 is 15 amino acids long. V lost 4 bases and J lost 7, with 19 bases in between. Germline V gene data show CDR1 as SNHLY and CDR2 as FYNNEI. CDR3 region: CASSGEGRGFSGYTF. The CDR3 nucleotides are TGTGCCAGCAGTGGAGAGGGCAGGGGCTTCTCTGGCTACACCTTC.

This clonotype is categorized as medium-sized. The V call is TRBV9, the J call TRBJ2-2; D is undetermined. Germline V gene sequence: CDR1 SGDLS, CDR2 YYNGEE. Trimming took 0 bases from V and 1 from J, leaving 10 bases between them. This CDR3 is 16 amino acids long. DNA of the CDR3: TGTGCCAGCAGCGTAGGTTGGGGATTGAACACCGGGGAGCTGTTTTTT. Residues: CASSVGWGLNTGELFF.

This clonotype was picked up many times. DNA for the CDR3: TGTGCCAGTAGGAACGGGGAGCTGTTTTTT. Encoded protein: CASRNGELFF. The chain recombines TRBV2 with TRBJ2-2, with D hard to call. Trimming left V 9 bases short and J 7 bases short, with 6 bases between. In germline, CDR1 is SNHLY, CDR2 FYNNEI. The CDR3 spans 10 residues.

This clonotype is labeled medium-sized. The chain uses TRBV6-5 and TRBJ2-2, with D tentatively TRBD2 (5 bases). Trimming took off 4 bases at V and 6 bases at J, with 21 bases between the two ends. This CDR3 spans 17 amino acids. From germline, CDR1 is MNHEY and CDR2 SVGAGI. The CDR3 loop reads CASSFEWGEIGPGELFF. The CDR3 DNA sequence: TGTGCCAGCAGTTTTGAATGGGGAGAAATCGGGCCCGGGGAGCTGTTTTTT.

By share of the sample, this clonotype is medium-sized. CDR3 bases: TGTGCCAGCAGTTCCCGGACAGGGAATGGCTACACCTTC. This encodes CASSSRTGNGYTF. V usage is TRBV6-2 or TRBV6-3 and J usage is TRBJ1-2; the match to TRBD1 covers 8 bases. CDR3 length: 13 amino acids. Germline V gives CDR1 MNHEY, CDR2 SVGEGT. Unmatched junction bases numbered 4, after V lost 4 bases and J lost 6 bases.

By share, this clonotype counts as medium-sized. This sequence joins TRBV11-2 and TRBJ1-2; the D is unclear. The CDR3 length is 16 residues. Trimming cost V 5 bases and J 5 bases, with 21 bases left between them. CDR1 is SGHAT, CDR2 FQNNGV, per germline. The CDR3 is CASSPQTADSVYGYTF. The CDR3 coding sequence is TGTGCCAGCAGCCCCCAAACGGCCGATTCGGTATATGGCTACACCTTC.